This T cell receptor beta chain was identified in a study of T-cell reconstitution after alpha-beta-depleted transplantation in children. The CDR3 is 16 residues long. Trimming removed 0 bases from V and 4 bases from J, with 16 bases in between. Germline assignment: CDR1 SGHRS and CDR2 YFSETQ. The authors prepared the TCRbeta library with unique molecular identifiers. TCRdb itself ran the PCR reads through MiXCR, one entry per CDR3 protein. The sample holds about 350,000 distinct CDR3 sequences, about 14% seen once. Here the sequenced sample was PBMCs, taken from the stem cell graft. The V gene is TRBV5-1, the J gene TRBJ1-2, with D unresolved. The clonotype originates from a human donor who donated a stem cell graft to a child with Fanconi anemia. CDR3 in amino acids: CASSLDLPHLGYGYTF. CDR3 nucleotide sequence: TGCGCCAGCAGCTTGGATTTGCCCCATTTGGGCTATGGCTACACCTTC.